Each of the 30 T cell receptor beta chains below was sequenced from the same sample in a study of graft-versus-host responses after intestinal transplantation. This table comes from immunoSEQ multiplex PCR, and its TCRdb copy is limited to in-frame clones, with some not included. The sample carries around 40,000 clones, 95% recorded once. Their antigens remain unidentified. The specimen was unstimulated CD8+ T cells sorted from spleen or lymph node cells, collected before transplant. These receptors were taken from a human donor who was the organ donor for an intestinal transplant.

This clone appeared a few times. V gene TRBV11-2 combines with J gene TRBJ2-1, with a weak D call TRBD1 (5 bases). Looked up from germline, CDR1 is SGHAT and CDR2 is FQNNGV. The CDR3 is 16 amino acids. Deletions cut 5 bases from V and 3 bases from J, with 17 bases between. The CDR3 here is CASSPKGLGYYNEQFF. As DNA, the CDR3 is TGTGCCAGCAGCCCGAAGGGGCTAGGATACTACAATGAGCAGTTCTTC.

The gene calls are TRBV13 and TRBJ1-4; D ambiguous. CDR1 is PRHDT and CDR2 is FYEKMQ in the germline V gene (reference sequence). The germline V and J ends were trimmed by 8 bases and 7 bases, with 14 bases remaining between them. The length of the CDR3 is 13 residues. CDR3 coding DNA: TGTGCCAGCGTGAAGGCGCCTGGTGAAAAACTGTTTTTT. Translating gives CASVKAPGEKLFF.

J is TRBJ2-5 and V is TRBV27; 10 nucleotides agree with TRBD2. CDR1 is MNHEY and CDR2 is SMNVEV in the germline V gene (reference sequence). J gave up 5 bases and V 1 base, and 7 bases lay outside the gene matches. The length of the CDR3 is 16 residues. The CDR3 coding sequence is TGTGCCAGCAGTTTATTCGCTAGCGGGGGCGGGGAGACCCAGTACTTC. Its translation: CASSLFASGGGETQYF.

The chain links TRBV10-3 to TRBJ2-7, with D perhaps TRBD1 (5 bases). Germline values: CDR1 ENHRY, CDR2 SYGVKD. V was trimmed by 10 bases and J by 9 bases, leaving 19 bases between them. The CDR3 runs to 12 residues. In DNA form, the CDR3 reads TGTGCCACCCGGCACAGGTCTTCTGGGCAGTACTTC. Its protein is CATRHRSSGQYF.

The chain couples TRBV29-1 to TRBJ2-3, with D unresolved. Germline V CDR1 and CDR2: SQVTM, ANQGSEA. This CDR3 contains 14 residues. Trimming removed 7 bases from V and 0 bases from J, with 14 bases in between. The DNA for the CDR3 is TGCAGCGCGCGAACCTCCACTAGCACAGATACGCAGTATTTT. Translating gives CSARTSTSTDTQYF.

About this clone itself: Other DNA sequences from this sample encode an identical CDR3 as well. The J gene is TRBJ2-1, the V gene TRBV27; 15 bases line up with TRBD2. V shed 5 bases, J shed 10 bases, and the junction held 12 bases outside the gene matches. The CDR3 extends over 17 amino acids. CDR1 and CDR2 (germline): MNHEY, SMNVEV (reference sequence). CDR3 loop: CASSPWTSGGVLGEQFF. DNA of the CDR3: TGTGCCAGCAGTCCGTGGACTAGCGGGGGGGTGCTGGGGGAGCAGTTCTTC.

The chain has TRBV30 and TRBJ1-4; maybe TRBD1 (5 bases). This CDR3 region has 14 residues. V lost 4 bases, J lost 7 bases, and 16 bases lay in between. Germline V CDR1 and CDR2: GTSNPN, SVGIG (reference sequence). The CDR3 spells CAWTGHPRGEKLFF. As DNA, the CDR3 is TGTGCCTGGACCGGACACCCTAGGGGTGAAAAACTGTTTTTT.

The chain has TRBV5-6 and TRBJ1-5, with TRBD1 matching 10 bases. V was clipped by 4 bases and J by 6 bases; unmatched bases: 7. Germline values: CDR1 SGHDT, CDR2 YYEEEE. The CDR3 is made up of 15 amino acids. As DNA, the CDR3 is TGTGCCAGCAGCGAGACAGGGGGCAGGGGTCAGCCCCAGCATTTT. It translates to CASSETGGRGQPQHF.

The rearrangement uses TRBV19 and TRBJ1-2; 9 bases align to TRBD1. The ends lost 3 bases at V and 4 bases at J; junction bases unmatched: 9. CDR1 and CDR2 (germline): LNHDA, SQIVND (reference sequence). The length of the CDR3 is 16 residues. CDR3 DNA: TGTGCCAGTAGTATCCTGGGACAGGGAGAGTCCTATGGCTACACCTTC. Amino acid sequence: CASSILGQGESYGYTF.

The J gene is TRBJ1-2, the V gene TRBV4-1; D is unclear. The V end was cut by 1 base, the J end by 6 bases, with 18 bases between. CDR1 and CDR2 (germline): MGHRA, YSYEKL. The CDR3 totals 16 residues. CDR3 DNA sequence: TGCGCCAGCAGCCAAGTAATAGACGGCAGGCCTGATGGCTACACCTTC. Protein: CASSQVIDGRPDGYTF.

V and J are TRBV9 and TRBJ2-1; the match to TRBD2 covers 10 bases. V shed 3 bases and J 6 bases; nucleotides not matched to a gene: 9. The germline V gene encodes CDR1 SGDLS and CDR2 YYNGEE. The CDR3 is made up of 16 amino acids. This chain's CDR3 is CASSDILAGGGNEQFF. CDR3 DNA sequence: TGTGCCAGCAGCGACATATTAGCGGGGGGAGGCAATGAGCAGTTCTTC.

This chain links TRBV29-1 with TRBJ2-5; D is unclear. Germline V gene sequence: CDR1 SQVTM, CDR2 ANQGSEA. V was pared by 4 bases and J by 6 bases, with 6 bases between. CDR3 length: 10 residues. The CDR3 sequence is CSVVLQTQYF. The DNA for the CDR3 is TGCAGCGTTGTCTTGCAGACCCAGTACTTC.

J is TRBJ2-3 and V is TRBV13; D not resolved. This CDR3 region has 15 residues. Germline V CDR1 and CDR2: PRHDT, FYEKMQ (reference sequence). V was shortened by 1 base and J by 0 bases, with 8 bases between the two germline ends. DNA of the CDR3: TGTGCCAGCAGCTTAGAAAGGGTTAGCACAGATACGCAGTATTTT. It specifies CASSLERVSTDTQYF.

This sequence joins TRBV7-9 and TRBJ2-1; possibly TRBD2 for D (7 bases). Germline CDR1 SEHNR, CDR2 FQNEAQ (reference sequence). V was pared by 5 bases and J by 5 bases, with 16 bases between. CDR3 size: 15 residues. The CDR3 region has the DNA TGTGCCAGCAGCCCCCGGGGGGCCAAGAACAATGAGCAGTTCTTC. Translated: CASSPRGAKNNEQFF. The whole variable domain, filled in from reference TRBV7-9 and TRBJ2-1, reads DTGVSQNPRHKITKRGQNVTFRCDPISEHNRLYWYRQTLGQGPEFLTYFQNEAQLEKSRLLSDRFSAERPKGSFSTLEIQRTEQGDSAMYLCASSPRGAKNNEQFFGPGTRLTVL.

The rearrangement uses TRBV4-1 and TRBJ2-7; 8 bases fit TRBD1. Germline V gives CDR1 MGHRA, CDR2 YSYEKL. The junction had 10 bases not matched to a gene; V was cut back by 1 base and J by 2 bases. The CDR3 contains 17 residues. The CDR3 nucleotides are TGCGCCAGCAGCCAAGCCGCAGGGGGCGGGGCCCCCTACGAGCAGTACTTC. Protein sequence: CASSQAAGGGAPYEQYF.

The chain employs TRBV7-6 and TRBJ1-3; no clear D gene. The CDR3 covers 15 residues. Trimming left V 5 bases short and J 1 base short, with 12 bases between. Germline CDR1 and CDR2: SGHVS and FNYEAQ. CDR3 sequence (DNA): TGTGCCAGCAGCCCAGACGGGTTTTCTGGAAACACCATATATTTT. It specifies CASSPDGFSGNTIYF.

This chain connects TRBV5-1 to TRBJ1-1; D is ambiguous. CDR3 length: 12 residues. V gave up 0 bases and J gave up 8 bases, with 8 bases separating them. CDR1 is SGHRS and CDR2 is YFSETQ in the germline V gene. The CDR3, as DNA: TGCGCCAGCAGCTTGGAGCCAGACGAAGCTTTCTTT. Translated, it gives CASSLEPDEAFF.

In nucleotides, the CDR3 is TGTGCCAGCAGCGACGGGGGGACTGAAGCTTTCTTT. Translated, it gives CASSDGGTEAFF. V usage is TRBV7-6 and J usage is TRBJ1-1; possible D gene TRBD1, 5 bases. Germline V gene sequence: CDR1 SGHVS, CDR2 FNYEAQ. Trimming shortened V by 5 bases and J by 5 bases, and 9 bases separated the two germline ends. This CDR3 comprises 12 residues. Looking up the rest from reference TRBV7-6 and TRBJ1-1 gives the full variable domain: GAGVSQSPRYKVTKRGQDVALRCDPISGHVSLYWYRQALGQGPEFLTYFNYEAQQDKSGLPNDRFSAERPEGSISTLTIQRTEQRDSAMYRCASSDGGTEAFFGQGTRLTVV.

The V and J genes are TRBV2 and TRBJ2-1; D is possibly TRBD1 (6 bases). Per germline, CDR1 SNHLY and CDR2 FYNNEI. CDR3 length equals 15 residues. With 9 bases removed from V and 4 bases from J, the gap between germline ends came to 19 bases. The CDR3 loop reads CARLEGVQIYNEQFF. In nucleotides, the CDR3 is TGTGCCAGACTCGAGGGGGTACAAATTTACAATGAGCAGTTCTTC.

This clone was detected once. The chain recombines TRBV7-9 with TRBJ1-5, with a tentative D call TRBD1 (6 bases). This CDR3 has 14 amino acids. Trimming left V 3 bases short and J 3 bases short, with 9 bases between. CDR1 is SEHNR and CDR2 is FQNEAQ in the germline V gene (reference sequence). The DNA for the CDR3 is TGTGCCAGCAGCTTGGGGGGCGTCAATCAGCCCCAGCATTTT. Protein sequence: CASSLGGVNQPQHF.

CDR3 amino acids: CASGLADRENEQYF. For the CDR3, the DNA is TGTGCTAGTGGTTTGGCTGACAGGGAGAACGAGCAGTACTTC. The chain is built from TRBV12-5 and TRBJ2-5, with TRBD1 matching over 7 bases. The DNA end favors TRBJ2-7, so the J call may be wrong. In germline, CDR1 is LGHNT, CDR2 FRNRAP. The CDR3 loop spans 14 amino acids.

This chain joins TRBV19 and TRBJ1-1; TRBD1 matches 7 bases. The CDR3 is 13 amino acids. V was clipped by 5 bases and J by 10 bases; unmatched bases: 10. The V gene's germline CDR1 is LNHDA and CDR2 SQIVND (reference sequence). CDR3 in amino acids: CASSPGQLSGAFF. The CDR3 DNA sequence: TGTGCCAGTAGTCCGGGACAGCTAAGCGGAGCTTTCTTT.

This rearrangement joins TRBV4-1 to TRBJ2-7, with TRBD2 matching 8 bases. The germline V gene has CDR1 MGHRA and CDR2 YSYEKL. Losses at the gene ends were 4 bases for V and 1 base for J; bases not matched to a gene: 3. The CDR3 covers 14 residues. This chain's CDR3 is CASSPGTRSYEQYF. The DNA for the CDR3 is TGCGCCAGCAGCCCCGGGACTAGATCCTACGAGCAGTACTTC.

This clone was detected a few times. The rearrangement links TRBV5-6 to TRBJ1-4; D is perhaps TRBD1 (5 bases). V shed 1 base and J shed 7 bases, with 20 bases lying between them. The CDR3 is made up of 17 amino acids. The V gene's germline CDR1 is SGHDT and CDR2 YYEEEE. Here the CDR3 DNA reads TGTGCCAGCAGCTTGTTGTGGGAACAGGTTGACGGTGAAAAACTGTTTTTT. It encodes CASSLLWEQVDGEKLFF.

V and J are TRBV7-3 and TRBJ2-5; TRBD2 matches at 11 bases. The DNA end lines up better with TRBJ2-7; the J call may be wrong. The germline CDR1 and CDR2 sequences are SGHTA and FQGTGA. CDR3 size: 18 residues. The CDR3 DNA follows: TGTGCCAGCAGCTTTAGTAGCGGGGGGGCGCGAAGCTCCTACGAGCAGTACTTC. This translates into CASSFSSGGARSSYEQYF.

This rearrangement joins TRBV9 to TRBJ2-7; D possibly matches TRBD1 or TRBD2 (5 bases each). CDR3 length: 13 amino acids. Trimming cost V 5 bases and J 1 base, with 10 bases left between them. The germline CDR1 and CDR2 sequences are SGDLS and YYNGEE. The CDR3 coding sequence is TGTGCCAGCAGGGGGGACGGTTCCTACGAGCAGTACTTC. Protein product: CASRGDGSYEQYF. The variable domain in full, with the rest retrieved from reference TRBV9 and TRBJ2-7, is DSGVTQTPKHLITATGQRVTLRCSPRSGDLSVYWYQQSLDQGLQFLIQYYNGEERAKGNILERFSAQQFPDLHSELNLSSLELGDSALYFCASRGDGSYEQYFGPGTRLTVT.

The V and J genes are TRBV4-1 and TRBJ2-1; D not resolved. Between the trimmed V and J ends, which lost 1 base and 11 bases, there was a span of 6 bases. Germline CDR1 MGHRA, CDR2 YSYEKL. The CDR3 runs 11 residues. The DNA of the CDR3 is TGCGCCAGCAGCCAAGGTTGGAAGCAGTTCTTC. Residues: CASSQGWKQFF.

The genes are TRBV9 and TRBJ2-3; unclear D gene. The CDR3 loop spans 13 amino acids. Germline-derived CDR1 and CDR2 are SGDLS and YYNGEE. Trimming cost V 3 bases and J 5 bases, with 10 bases left between them. The chain's CDR3 is CASSGSLRDTQYF. CDR3 nucleotides: TGTGCCAGCAGCGGATCACTGAGAGATACGCAGTATTTT.

On this clone itself: The DNA is omitted, as the CDR3 cannot be located on it reliably, and the CDR3 follows TCRdb's listing. The chain links TRBV5-5 to TRBJ2-2; the table's D call of TRBD2 was not tested on the DNA. Germline lookup yields CDR1 SGHKS and CDR2 YYEKEE (reference sequence). The CDR3 is made up of 16 amino acids, end residues included. The chain's CDR3 is CASSFAGGAGAQVRFF.

V usage is TRBV2 and J usage is TRBJ2-3; possible D gene TRBD2, 5 bases. Germline lookup yields CDR1 SNHLY and CDR2 FYNNEI. V dropped 2 bases and J dropped 1 base, with 13 bases sitting between them. The CDR3 contains 16 residues. The CDR3 protein is CASSEIVTRGTDTQYF. DNA of the CDR3: TGTGCCAGCAGTGAAATTGTAACGCGGGGCACAGATACGCAGTATTTT.